This TCR beta chain is from a study of CD8 T cells in ankylosing spondylitis. The CDR3 runs to 16 residues. V gave up 0 bases and J gave up 0 bases, with 9 bases separating them. The germline gives CDR1 DFQATT, CDR2 SNEGSKA (reference sequence). This clonotype has just a few counts. Its specificity is not known. Each TCR beta library was made by quantitative 5'-RACE that incorporated molecular barcodes. One entry per CDR3 protein, called by TCRdb with MiXCR from the 5' RACE reads. The table includes roughly 220,000 distinct CDR3 sequences, roughly a tenth detected once. Study-level findings and limits: Blood from ankylosing spondylitis patients appeared to carry a characteristic eight-variant TCR beta motif. Enrichment of disease-linked clones was reportedly significant in matched ankylosing spondylitis synovial fluid.

The sample comprised blood, either unsorted or a sorted T cell fraction (not recorded which). The source is a male donor with ankylosing spondylitis or in good health (not recorded which). V is TRBV20-1 and J is TRBJ2-6; TRBD2 might be the D (5 bases). CDR3 bases: TGCAGTGCTAGAGAAACGCGGGCCTCTGGGGCCAACGTCCTGACTTTC. This translates into CSARETRASGANVLTF.